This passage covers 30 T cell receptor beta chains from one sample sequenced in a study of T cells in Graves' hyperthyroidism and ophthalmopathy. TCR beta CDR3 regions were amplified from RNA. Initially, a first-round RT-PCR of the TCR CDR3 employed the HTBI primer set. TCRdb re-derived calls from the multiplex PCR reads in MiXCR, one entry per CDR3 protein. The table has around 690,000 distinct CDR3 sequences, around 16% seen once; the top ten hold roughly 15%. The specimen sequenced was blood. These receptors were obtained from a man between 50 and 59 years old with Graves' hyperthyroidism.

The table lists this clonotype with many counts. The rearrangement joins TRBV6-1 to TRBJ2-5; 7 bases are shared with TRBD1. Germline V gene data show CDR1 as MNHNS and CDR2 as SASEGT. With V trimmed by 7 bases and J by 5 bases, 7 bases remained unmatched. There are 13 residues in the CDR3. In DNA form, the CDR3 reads TGTGCCAGCACCATGGACAGGCAGGAGACCCAGTACTTC. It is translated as CASTMDRQETQYF.

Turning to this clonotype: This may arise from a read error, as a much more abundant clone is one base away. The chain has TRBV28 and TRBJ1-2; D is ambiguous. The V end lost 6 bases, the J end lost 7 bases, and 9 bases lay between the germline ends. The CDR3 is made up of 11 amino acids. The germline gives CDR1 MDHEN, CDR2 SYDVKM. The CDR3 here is CASRYRTGYTF. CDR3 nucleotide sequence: TGTGCCAGCAGATATAGGACTGGCTACACCTTC.

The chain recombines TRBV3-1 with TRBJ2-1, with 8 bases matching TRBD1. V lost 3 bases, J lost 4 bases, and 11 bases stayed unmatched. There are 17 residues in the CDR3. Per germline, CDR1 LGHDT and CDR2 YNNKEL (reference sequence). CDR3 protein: CASSQSITGQGYNEQFF. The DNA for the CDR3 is TGTGCCAGCAGCCAGTCGATTACCGGACAGGGATACAATGAGCAGTTCTTC.

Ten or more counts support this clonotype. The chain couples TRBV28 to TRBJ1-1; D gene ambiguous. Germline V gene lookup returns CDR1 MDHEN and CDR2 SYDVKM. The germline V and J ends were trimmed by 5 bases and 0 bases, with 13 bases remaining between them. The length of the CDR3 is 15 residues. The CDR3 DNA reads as TGTGCCAGCAGTCCCCTGTTCAGTATGAACACTGAAGCTTTCTTT. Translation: CASSPLFSMNTEAFF.

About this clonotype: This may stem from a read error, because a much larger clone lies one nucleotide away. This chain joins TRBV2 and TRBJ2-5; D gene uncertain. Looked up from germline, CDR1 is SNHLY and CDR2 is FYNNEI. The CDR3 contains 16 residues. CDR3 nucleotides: TGTACCAGCAGTGAACCATGGGCGCTAGGCCAAGAGACCCAGTACTTC. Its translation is CTSSEPWALGQETQYF.

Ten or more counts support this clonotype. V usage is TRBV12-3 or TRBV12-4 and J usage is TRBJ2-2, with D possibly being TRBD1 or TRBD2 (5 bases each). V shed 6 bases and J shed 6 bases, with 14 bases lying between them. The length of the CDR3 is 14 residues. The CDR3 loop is CASRSERGAGELFF. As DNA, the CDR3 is TGTGCCAGCAGATCGGAGAGGGGCGCCGGGGAGCTGTTTTTT.

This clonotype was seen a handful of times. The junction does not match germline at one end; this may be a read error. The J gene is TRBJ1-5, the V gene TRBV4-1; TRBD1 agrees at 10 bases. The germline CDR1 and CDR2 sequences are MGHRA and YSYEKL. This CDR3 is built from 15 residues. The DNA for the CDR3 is TGCGCCGGCAGCCAAGGGACAGGGGTGGTTCAGCCCCAGCATTTT. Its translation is CAGSQGTGVVQPQHF.

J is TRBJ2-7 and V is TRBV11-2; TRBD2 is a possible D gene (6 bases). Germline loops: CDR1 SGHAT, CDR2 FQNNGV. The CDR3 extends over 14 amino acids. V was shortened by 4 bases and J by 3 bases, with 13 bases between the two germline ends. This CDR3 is CASSSSRDFYEQYF. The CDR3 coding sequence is TGTGCCAGCAGCTCCTCGAGGGACTTCTACGAGCAGTACTTC. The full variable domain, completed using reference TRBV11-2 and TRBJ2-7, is EAGVAQSPRYKIIEKRQSVAFWCNPISGHATLYWYQQILGQGPKLLIQFQNNGVVDDSQLPKDRFSAERLKGVDSTLKIQPAKLEDSAVYLCASSSSRDFYEQYFGPGTRLTVT.

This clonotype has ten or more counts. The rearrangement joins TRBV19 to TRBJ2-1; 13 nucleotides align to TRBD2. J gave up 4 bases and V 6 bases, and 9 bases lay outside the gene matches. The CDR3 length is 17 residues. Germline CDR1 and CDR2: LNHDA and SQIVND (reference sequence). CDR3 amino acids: CASRDWTSGRVYNEQFF. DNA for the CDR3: TGTGCCAGTAGGGATTGGACTAGCGGGAGAGTTTACAATGAGCAGTTCTTC.

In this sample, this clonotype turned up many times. This CDR3 is CASSPPSGLAGEETQYF. The CDR3 nucleotides read TGTGCCAGCAGTCCCCCCTCGGGACTAGCGGGAGAGGAGACCCAGTACTTC. The genes are TRBV28 and TRBJ2-5; 14 nucleotides align to TRBD2. This CDR3 has 17 residues. CDR1 and CDR2 from the germline V gene are MDHEN and SYDVKM. V shed 5 bases and J 5 bases; nucleotides not matched to a gene: 10. Based on the CDR3 plus reference TRBV28 and TRBJ2-5, the full variable domain is DVKVTQSSRYLVKRTGEKVFLECVQDMDHENMFWYRQDPGLGLRLIYFSYDVKMKEKGDIPEGYSVSREKKERFSLILESASTNQTSMYLCASSPPSGLAGEETQYFGPGTRLLVL.

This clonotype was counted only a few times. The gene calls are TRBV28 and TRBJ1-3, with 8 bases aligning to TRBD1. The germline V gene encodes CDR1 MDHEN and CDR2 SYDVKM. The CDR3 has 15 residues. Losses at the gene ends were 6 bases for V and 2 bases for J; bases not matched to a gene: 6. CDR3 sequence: CASSPRGHTGNTIYF. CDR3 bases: TGTGCCAGCAGCCCCAGGGGGCATACTGGAAACACCATATATTTT.

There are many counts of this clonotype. CDR3 bases: TGTGCCAGCAGTTTAGGGACTAGCAGATCCTACGAGCAGTACTTC. Protein sequence: CASSLGTSRSYEQYF. The genes are TRBV2 and TRBJ2-7; TRBD2 agrees at 9 bases. Looked up from germline, CDR1 is SNHLY and CDR2 is FYNNEI. The CDR3 totals 15 residues. V was clipped by 5 bases and J by 1 base; unmatched bases: 6.

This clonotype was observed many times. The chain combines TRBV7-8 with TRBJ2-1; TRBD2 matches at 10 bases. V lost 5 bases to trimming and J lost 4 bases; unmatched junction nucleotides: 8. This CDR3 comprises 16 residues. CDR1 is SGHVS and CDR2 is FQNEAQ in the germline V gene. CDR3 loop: CASSQRILAGYNEQFF. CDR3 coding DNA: TGTGCCAGCAGCCAGAGGATACTAGCGGGATACAATGAGCAGTTCTTC.

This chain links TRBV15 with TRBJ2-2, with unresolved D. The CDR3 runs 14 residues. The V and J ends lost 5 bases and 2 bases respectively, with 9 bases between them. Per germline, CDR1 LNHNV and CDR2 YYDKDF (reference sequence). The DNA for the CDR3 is TGTGCCACCAGCGTAGACAAAAACACCGGGGAGCTGTTTTTT. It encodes CATSVDKNTGELFF.

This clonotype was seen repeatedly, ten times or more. The CDR3 protein is CASSFKTGTWRDTQYF. The CDR3 DNA reads TGTGCCAGCAGTTTCAAAACAGGGACATGGCGAGATACGCAGTATTTT. The chain couples TRBV27 to TRBJ2-3, with D perhaps matching TRBD1 (6 bases). The germline CDR1 and CDR2 sequences are MNHEY and SMNVEV (reference sequence). Trimming left V 3 bases short and J 5 bases short, with 18 bases between. The CDR3 spans 16 residues.

CDR3 nucleotides: TGTGCCAGCAGCGCCCCCGTAAGCGGCTACGAGCAGTACTTC. Translating it yields CASSAPVSGYEQYF. V is TRBV7-2 and J is TRBJ2-7, with a weak D call TRBD2 (5 bases). CDR3 size: 14 residues. V lost 5 bases, J lost 3 bases, and 14 bases lay in between. The germline V gene has CDR1 SGHTA and CDR2 FQGNSA.

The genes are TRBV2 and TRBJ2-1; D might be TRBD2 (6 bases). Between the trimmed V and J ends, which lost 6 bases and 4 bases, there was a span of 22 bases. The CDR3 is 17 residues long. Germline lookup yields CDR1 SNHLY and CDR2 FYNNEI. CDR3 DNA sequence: TGTGCCAGCAGCCCTGGGAGTTTGGCGGGGTCTTACAATGAGCAGTTCTTC. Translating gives CASSPGSLAGSYNEQFF.

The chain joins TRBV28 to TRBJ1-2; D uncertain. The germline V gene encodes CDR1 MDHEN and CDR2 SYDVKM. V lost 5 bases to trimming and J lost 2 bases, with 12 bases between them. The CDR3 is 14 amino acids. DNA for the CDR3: TGTGCCAGCAGTCGACTTGAGGGAAACTATGGCTACACCTTC. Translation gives CASSRLEGNYGYTF.

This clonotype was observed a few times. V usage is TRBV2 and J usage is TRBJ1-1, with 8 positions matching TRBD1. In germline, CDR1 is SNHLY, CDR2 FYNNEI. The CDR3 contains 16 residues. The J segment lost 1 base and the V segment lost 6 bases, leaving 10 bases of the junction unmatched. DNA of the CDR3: TGTGCCAGCAGCCGACAGGGGCCAGCGGGGAACACTGAAGCTTTCTTT. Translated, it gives CASSRQGPAGNTEAFF.

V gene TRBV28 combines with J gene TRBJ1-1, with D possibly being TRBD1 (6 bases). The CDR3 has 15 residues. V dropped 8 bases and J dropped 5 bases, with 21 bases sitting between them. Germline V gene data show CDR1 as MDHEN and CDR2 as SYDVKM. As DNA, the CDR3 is TGTGCCAGCCTGGGAGGGGGGCAGGGGAAGACTGAAGCTTTCTTT. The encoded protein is CASLGGGQGKTEAFF.

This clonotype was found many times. The CDR3 region has the DNA TGTGCCAGCAGTCGAGGACAGGGGGCCTACAATGAGCAGTTCTTC. It encodes CASSRGQGAYNEQFF. The chain couples TRBV2 to TRBJ2-1; 10 nucleotides line up with TRBD1. With 5 bases clipped from V and 2 bases from J, the junction kept 3 bases outside the gene matches. The germline gives CDR1 SNHLY, CDR2 FYNNEI. The CDR3 has 15 residues.

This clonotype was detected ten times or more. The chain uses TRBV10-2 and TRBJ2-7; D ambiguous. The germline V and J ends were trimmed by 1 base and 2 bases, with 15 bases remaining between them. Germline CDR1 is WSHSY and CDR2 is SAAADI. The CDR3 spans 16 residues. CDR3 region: CASSEYKETRTYEQYF. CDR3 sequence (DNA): TGCGCCAGCAGTGAGTATAAGGAGACTCGTACCTACGAGCAGTACTTC.

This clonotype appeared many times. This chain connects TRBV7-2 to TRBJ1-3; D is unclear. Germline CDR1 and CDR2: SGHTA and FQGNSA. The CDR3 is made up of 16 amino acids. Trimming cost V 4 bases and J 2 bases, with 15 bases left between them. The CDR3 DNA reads TGTGCCAGCAGCTCCCTTGATCGGGTGGCTGGAAACACCATATATTTT. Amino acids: CASSSLDRVAGNTIYF.

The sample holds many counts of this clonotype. CDR3 DNA: TGTGCCAGCAGCCGACGACCGGGACAGTATAATTCACCCCTCCACTTT. Translating gives CASSRRPGQYNSPLHF. The rearrangement uses TRBV7-8 and TRBJ1-6; TRBD1 aligns across 7 bases. CDR1 is SGHVS, CDR2 FQNEAQ, per germline. The CDR3 loop spans 16 amino acids. V gave up 5 bases and J gave up 4 bases; unmatched junction bases: 8.

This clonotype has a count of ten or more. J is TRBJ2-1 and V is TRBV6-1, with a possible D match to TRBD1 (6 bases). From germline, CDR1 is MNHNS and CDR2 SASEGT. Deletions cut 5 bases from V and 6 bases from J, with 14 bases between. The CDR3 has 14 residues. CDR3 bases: TGTGCCAGCAGTAAACAGGGATCGGGCAATGAGCAGTTCTTC. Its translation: CASSKQGSGNEQFF.

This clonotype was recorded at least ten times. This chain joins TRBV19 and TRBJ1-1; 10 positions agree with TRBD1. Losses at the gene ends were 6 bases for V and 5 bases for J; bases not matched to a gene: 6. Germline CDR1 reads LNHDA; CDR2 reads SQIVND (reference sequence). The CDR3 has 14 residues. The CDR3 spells CASRGPGQGTEAFF. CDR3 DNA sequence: TGTGCCAGTAGGGGTCCGGGACAGGGGACTGAAGCTTTCTTT. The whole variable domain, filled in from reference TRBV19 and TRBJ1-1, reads DGGITQSPKYLFRKEGQNVTLSCEQNLNHDAMYWYRQDPGQGLRLIYYSQIVNDFQKGDIAEGYSVSREKKESFPLTVTSAQKNPTAFYLCASRGPGQGTEAFFGQGTRLTVV.

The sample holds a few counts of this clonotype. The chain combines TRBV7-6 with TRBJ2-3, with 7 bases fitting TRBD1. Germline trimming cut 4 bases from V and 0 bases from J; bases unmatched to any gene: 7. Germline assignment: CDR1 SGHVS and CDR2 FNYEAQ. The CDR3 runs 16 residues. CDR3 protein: CASSSFGQESTDTQYF. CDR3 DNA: TGTGCCAGCAGCTCCTTTGGACAGGAAAGCACAGATACGCAGTATTTT. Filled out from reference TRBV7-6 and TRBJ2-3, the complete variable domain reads GAGVSQSPRYKVTKRGQDVALRCDPISGHVSLYWYRQALGQGPEFLTYFNYEAQQDKSGLPNDRFSAERPEGSISTLTIQRTEQRDSAMYRCASSSFGQESTDTQYFGPGTRLTVL.

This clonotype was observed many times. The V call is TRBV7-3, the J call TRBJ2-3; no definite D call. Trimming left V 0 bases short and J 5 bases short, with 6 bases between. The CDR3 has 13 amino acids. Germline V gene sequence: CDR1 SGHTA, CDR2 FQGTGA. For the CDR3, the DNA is TGTGCCAGCAGCTTAACCCGACAAGATACGCAGTATTTT. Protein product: CASSLTRQDTQYF.

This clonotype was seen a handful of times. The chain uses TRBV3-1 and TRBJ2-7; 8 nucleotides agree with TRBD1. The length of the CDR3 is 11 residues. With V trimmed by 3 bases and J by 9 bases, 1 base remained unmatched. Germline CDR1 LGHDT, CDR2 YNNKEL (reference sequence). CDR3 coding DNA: TGTGCCAGCAGCCACGGACAGGGGCAGTACTTC. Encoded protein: CASSHGQGQYF.

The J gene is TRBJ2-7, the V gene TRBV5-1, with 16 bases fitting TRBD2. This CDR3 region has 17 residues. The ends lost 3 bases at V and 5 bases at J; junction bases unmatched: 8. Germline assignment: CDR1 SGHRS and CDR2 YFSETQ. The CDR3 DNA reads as TGCGCCAGCAGCTCTCCGGGACTAGCGGGAGGGCCCCACGAGCAGTACTTC. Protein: CASSSPGLAGGPHEQYF.